These 4 T cell receptor beta chains came from one sample sequenced in a study of blood T cell repertoires in COVID-19. The data were produced by immunoSEQ multiplex PCR, yet TCRdb's version contains in-frame clones alone and is incomplete. The sample carries some 85,000 clones, 78% recorded once. The sequenced sample consisted of peripheral blood. These TCRs come from a man in his 70s with COVID-19, enrolled during active disease.

The chain employs TRBV7-9 and TRBJ1-1; D not certain. This CDR3 comprises 13 residues. V was cut by 5 bases and J by 1 base, with 8 bases left in between. Germline V gives CDR1 SEHNR, CDR2 FQNEAQ (reference sequence). The CDR3 nucleotides are TGTGCCAGCAGCCCCCAGTGGAACACTGAAGCTTTCTTT. The encoded protein is CASSPQWNTEAFF. The full variable domain, with the rest looked up from reference TRBV7-9 and TRBJ1-1, is DTGVSQNPRHKITKRGQNVTFRCDPISEHNRLYWYRQTLGQGPEFLTYFQNEAQLEKSRLLSDRFSAERPKGSFSTLEIQRTEQGDSAMYLCASSPQWNTEAFFGQGTRLTVV.

Remarks on this clone: This specimen includes other DNA sequences encoding the same CDR3. The J gene is TRBJ1-2, the V gene TRBV5-1, with 9 bases matching TRBD1. J was trimmed by 8 bases and V by 0 bases; bases with no gene match: 5. Germline V lookup: CDR1 SGHRS, CDR2 YFSETQ. The CDR3 spans 14 residues. The CDR3 sequence: CASSLGQGVLGYTF. CDR3 sequence (DNA): TGCGCCAGCAGCTTGGGACAGGGGGTCCTCGGCTACACCTTC.

The rearrangement uses TRBV7-2 and TRBJ1-6, with unresolved D. Per the germline V gene, CDR1 is SGHTA and CDR2 is FQGNSA. V shed 2 bases and J shed 9 bases, with 8 bases lying between them. The CDR3 spans 13 residues. The CDR3 reads CASSLSMISPLHF. DNA for the CDR3: TGTGCCAGCAGCTTAAGCATGATTTCACCCCTCCACTTT. Together with reference TRBV7-2 and TRBJ1-6, the CDR3 gives the full variable domain: GAGVSQSPSNKVTEKGKDVELRCDPISGHTALYWYRQSLGQGLEFLIYFQGNSAPDKSGLPSDRFSAERTGGSVSTLTIQRTQQEDSAVYLCASSLSMISPLHFGNGTRLTVT.

The J gene is TRBJ1-4, the V gene TRBV4-1; D gene unclear. The CDR3 is 15 residues long. Between the trimmed V and J ends, which lost 2 bases and 0 bases, there was a span of 7 bases. Germline CDR1 and CDR2: MGHRA and YSYEKL. CDR3 residues: CASSQRTATNEKLFF. CDR3 in DNA: TGCGCCAGCAGCCAAAGGACTGCAACTAATGAAAAACTGTTTTTT.